This TCR beta chain was found in a study of molecular identifiers for immune sequencing clone quantification. It was with previously described methods and listed TCR primers that bulk TCR libraries were made. TCRdb re-called the PCR reads with MiXCR, one entry per CDR3 protein. The sample holds 600,000 to 650,000 distinct CDR3 sequences, about 20% seen once. To note about this clonotype: The antigen remains unidentified. A much larger clone lies one base from this, so it may be a read error.

Germline V lookup: CDR1 MNHEY, CDR2 SVGAGI. V lost 2 bases and J 1 base, leaving 11 bases between the germline ends. This CDR3 is built from 15 residues. General study findings and limits: Spiked Jurkat TCR RNA equivalent to one cell was reportedly detectable in about a million naive cells.

Sequencing used naive CD8+ T cells from blood, with Jurkat cell RNA spiked in. Sample subset: FACS-sorted CD8+CD4-CCR7+CD45RA+ naive T cells. The TCR sequence derives from a human donor in good health. Some libraries in this study had Jurkat cell RNA spiked in. The chain links TRBV6-5 to TRBJ1-1; possible D gene TRBD1, 5 bases. The DNA of the CDR3 is TGTGCCAGCAGTTACCCTTCAGGGTCGAACACTGAAGCTTTCTTT. Translated, it gives CASSYPSGSNTEAFF.